These 13 T cell receptor beta chains came from one sample sequenced in a study of STAT5B mutations in CD4+ large granular lymphocyte leukemia. Some clones are missing from TCRdb's copy, which holds only in-frame ones; the method was immunoSEQ multiplex PCR. The sample records fewer than 35,000 clones, 69% being singletons. The specimen was CD4+ T cells from blood buffy coats. The receptors here all came from a human donor in good health.

This chain links TRBV15 with TRBJ2-2, with 7 bases identical to TRBD1. Losses at the gene ends were 1 base for V and 1 base for J; bases not matched to a gene: 9. The CDR3 extends over 18 amino acids. Germline V gives CDR1 LNHNV, CDR2 YYDKDF (reference sequence). The CDR3 bases are TGTGCCACCAGCAGAGGGCTAGGGGGCAACTGGAACACCGGGGAGCTGTTTTTT. Translated: CATSRGLGGNWNTGELFF.

The V gene is TRBV5-6, the J gene TRBJ1-1; TRBD1 is a possible D gene (6 bases). Trimming took 5 bases from V and 2 from J, leaving 16 bases between them. Germline values: CDR1 SGHDT, CDR2 YYEEEE. The CDR3 has 15 residues. This CDR3 is CASSSRQALNTEAFF. The CDR3 DNA follows: TGTGCCAGCAGTTCTCGACAGGCCCTTAACACTGAAGCTTTCTTT. The full variable domain, completed using reference TRBV5-6 and TRBJ1-1, is DAGVTQSPTHLIKTRGQQVTLRCSPKSGHDTVSWYQQALGQGPQFIFQYYEEEERQRGNFPDRFSGHQFPNYSSELNVNALLLGDSALYLCASSSRQALNTEAFFGQGTRLTVV.

This clone has more than one count but fewer than ten. This chain joins TRBV29-1 and TRBJ2-5; no definite D call. The CDR3 covers 13 residues. Germline CDR1 and CDR2: SQVTM and ANQGSEA. The V and J ends lost 5 bases and 2 bases respectively, with 12 bases between them. This CDR3 reads CSVRTFPQETQYF. DNA for the CDR3: TGCAGCGTTAGGACCTTTCCTCAAGAGACCCAGTACTTC.

On this clone itself: The sample carries other DNA sequences with the same CDR3. V is TRBV5-1 and J is TRBJ2-5; D is ambiguous. The V and J ends lost 0 bases and 5 bases respectively, with 5 bases between them. This CDR3 region has 12 residues. Per germline, CDR1 SGHRS and CDR2 YFSETQ. CDR3 in amino acids: CASSLEEETQYF. DNA for the CDR3: TGCGCCAGCAGCTTGGAGGAGGAGACCCAGTACTTC.

The rearrangement links TRBV7-8 to TRBJ2-5, with D possibly being TRBD2 (6 bases). The CDR3 totals 15 residues. Germline CDR1 SGHVS, CDR2 FQNEAQ. V lost 0 bases, J lost 5 bases, and 13 bases lay in between. The CDR3 DNA sequence: TGTGCCAGCAGCTTAGCGGGACTGGTTAGCGAGACCCAGTACTTC. Its protein is CASSLAGLVSETQYF.

The chain recombines TRBV5-1 with TRBJ1-1, with TRBD1 as a possible D gene (6 bases). The CDR3 is 14 residues long. V gave up 0 bases and J gave up 4 bases, with 10 bases separating them. Germline V lookup: CDR1 SGHRS, CDR2 YFSETQ. This chain's CDR3 is CASSLETGRTEAFF. For the CDR3, the DNA is TGCGCCAGCAGCTTGGAGACAGGACGCACTGAAGCTTTCTTT.

V gene TRBV5-1 combines with J gene TRBJ2-3; no firm D call. Germline V CDR1 and CDR2: SGHRS, YFSETQ. The CDR3 is 11 amino acids. V lost 3 bases and J lost 4, with 3 bases in between. The chain's CDR3 is CASSSADTQYF. Here the CDR3 DNA reads TGCGCCAGCAGCTCCGCAGATACGCAGTATTTT.

This sequence joins TRBV10-3 and TRBJ2-7; TRBD2 might be the D (6 bases). The CDR3 has 17 residues. The germline gives CDR1 ENHRY, CDR2 SYGVKD. Trimming shortened V by 2 bases and J by 2 bases, and 19 bases separated the two germline ends. CDR3 bases: TGTGCCATCAGTGAGACAGGCGGGACCGAACCCCCCTACGAGCAGTACTTC. This translates into CAISETGGTEPPYEQYF.

The chain is built from TRBV21-1 and TRBJ1-2. TRBV21-1 is termed a pseudogene. The CDR3 extends over 14 amino acids. Here the CDR3 reads CASSKVNPAGGYTF. The CDR3 nucleotides read TGTGCCAGCAGCAAAGTTAACCCCGCGGGTGGCTACACCTTC.

The chain employs TRBV5-4 and TRBJ1-2; D is perhaps TRBD1 (5 bases). V lost 4 bases and J 8 bases, leaving 30 bases between the germline ends. CDR3 size: 18 residues. Germline loops: CDR1 SGHNT, CDR2 YYREEE (reference sequence). CDR3: CASSPRVGGGASMGGYTF. In DNA, the CDR3 is TGTGCCAGCAGCCCACGGGTCGGGGGAGGCGCGTCCATGGGGGGCTACACCTTC. The variable domain in full, with the rest retrieved from reference TRBV5-4 and TRBJ1-2, is ETGVTQSPTHLIKTRGQQVTLRCSSQSGHNTVSWYQQALGQGPQFIFQYYREEENGRGNFPPRFSGLQFPNYSSELNVNALELDDSALYLCASSPRVGGGASMGGYTFGSGTRLTVV.

The chain couples TRBV7-8 to TRBJ1-2; a weak D match, TRBD1 (5 bases). Germline V CDR1 and CDR2: SGHVS, FQNEAQ. V was clipped by 3 bases and J by 2 bases, with 13 bases between them. The CDR3 contains 15 residues. The CDR3 sequence: CASSLGEGLNYGYTF. For the CDR3, the DNA is TGTGCCAGCAGCTTGGGGGAGGGCCTAAACTATGGCTACACCTTC.

This rearrangement joins TRBV4-2 to TRBJ2-3; no clear D. The CDR3 extends over 15 amino acids. CDR1 is LGHNA and CDR2 is YNFKEQ in the germline V gene. Trimming took 2 bases from V and 2 from J, leaving 11 bases between them. CDR3 in DNA: TGTGCCAGCAGCCAAACTATGGTCTTCACAGATACGCAGTATTTT. Amino acids: CASSQTMVFTDTQYF.

The table lists this clone with a few counts. The rearrangement joins TRBV6-6 to TRBJ2-1; D not resolved. The germline V and J ends were trimmed by 0 bases and 9 bases, with 3 bases remaining between them. Germline CDR1 is MNHNY and CDR2 is SVGAGI (reference sequence). CDR3 length: 11 amino acids. The CDR3: CASSYSLEQFF. The CDR3 DNA is TGTGCCAGCAGTTACTCGCTTGAGCAGTTCTTC.